The entry that follows covers one TCR beta chain sequence. This entry is derived from a study of technical replicates of blood from a few donors. Assay used: immunoSEQ multiplex PCR; TCRdb lists only in-frame clones, some missing. The data contain about 87,000 clones, 85% to 95% of them singletons. Deletions cut 1 base from V and 6 bases from J, with 12 bases between. From germline, CDR1 is LNHNV and CDR2 YYDKDF (reference sequence). The CDR3 runs to 14 residues. The sample taken for sequencing was T cells isolated from PBMCs. The receptor was derived from a human donor in good health. The V call is TRBV15, the J call TRBJ1-1, with a tentative D call TRBD1 (6 bases). CDR3 region: CATSRARGIAEAFF. The CDR3 bases are TGTGCCACCAGCAGAGCTAGGGGGATTGCTGAAGCTTTCTTT.